The sequence of this T cell receptor (beta chain) was determined in a study of T cell clones after liver transplantation. Study summary: HCV positivity affected three of eight recipients; the rest lacked autoimmune or viral indications. Subjects received no induction therapy and standard immunosuppression until randomization at 12-24 months post-transplant. Study-level points and caveats: Small, mixed patient groups and varying post-transplant times limit these conclusions.

About this clone: Antigen specificity is unknown.

CDR3 length: 14 amino acids. Trimming removed 5 bases from V and 6 bases from J; junction bases left unmatched: 7. Germline V gene data show CDR1 as SGHTA and CDR2 as FQGNSA. The data were produced by immunoSEQ multiplex PCR, yet TCRdb's version contains in-frame clones alone and is incomplete. The sample comprises tens of thousands of clones, about two thirds of which are singletons, and roughly 15% rests with the top ten. The specimen was CD4+ T cells from blood, collected before liver transplant. The V and J genes are TRBV7-2 and TRBJ1-1; TRBD1 matches at 9 bases. The sequence was obtained from a human donor who received a liver transplant. Here the CDR3 reads CASSSRDRVSEAFF. In nucleotides, the CDR3 is TGTGCCAGCAGCAGCCGGGACAGGGTTTCTGAAGCTTTCTTT.